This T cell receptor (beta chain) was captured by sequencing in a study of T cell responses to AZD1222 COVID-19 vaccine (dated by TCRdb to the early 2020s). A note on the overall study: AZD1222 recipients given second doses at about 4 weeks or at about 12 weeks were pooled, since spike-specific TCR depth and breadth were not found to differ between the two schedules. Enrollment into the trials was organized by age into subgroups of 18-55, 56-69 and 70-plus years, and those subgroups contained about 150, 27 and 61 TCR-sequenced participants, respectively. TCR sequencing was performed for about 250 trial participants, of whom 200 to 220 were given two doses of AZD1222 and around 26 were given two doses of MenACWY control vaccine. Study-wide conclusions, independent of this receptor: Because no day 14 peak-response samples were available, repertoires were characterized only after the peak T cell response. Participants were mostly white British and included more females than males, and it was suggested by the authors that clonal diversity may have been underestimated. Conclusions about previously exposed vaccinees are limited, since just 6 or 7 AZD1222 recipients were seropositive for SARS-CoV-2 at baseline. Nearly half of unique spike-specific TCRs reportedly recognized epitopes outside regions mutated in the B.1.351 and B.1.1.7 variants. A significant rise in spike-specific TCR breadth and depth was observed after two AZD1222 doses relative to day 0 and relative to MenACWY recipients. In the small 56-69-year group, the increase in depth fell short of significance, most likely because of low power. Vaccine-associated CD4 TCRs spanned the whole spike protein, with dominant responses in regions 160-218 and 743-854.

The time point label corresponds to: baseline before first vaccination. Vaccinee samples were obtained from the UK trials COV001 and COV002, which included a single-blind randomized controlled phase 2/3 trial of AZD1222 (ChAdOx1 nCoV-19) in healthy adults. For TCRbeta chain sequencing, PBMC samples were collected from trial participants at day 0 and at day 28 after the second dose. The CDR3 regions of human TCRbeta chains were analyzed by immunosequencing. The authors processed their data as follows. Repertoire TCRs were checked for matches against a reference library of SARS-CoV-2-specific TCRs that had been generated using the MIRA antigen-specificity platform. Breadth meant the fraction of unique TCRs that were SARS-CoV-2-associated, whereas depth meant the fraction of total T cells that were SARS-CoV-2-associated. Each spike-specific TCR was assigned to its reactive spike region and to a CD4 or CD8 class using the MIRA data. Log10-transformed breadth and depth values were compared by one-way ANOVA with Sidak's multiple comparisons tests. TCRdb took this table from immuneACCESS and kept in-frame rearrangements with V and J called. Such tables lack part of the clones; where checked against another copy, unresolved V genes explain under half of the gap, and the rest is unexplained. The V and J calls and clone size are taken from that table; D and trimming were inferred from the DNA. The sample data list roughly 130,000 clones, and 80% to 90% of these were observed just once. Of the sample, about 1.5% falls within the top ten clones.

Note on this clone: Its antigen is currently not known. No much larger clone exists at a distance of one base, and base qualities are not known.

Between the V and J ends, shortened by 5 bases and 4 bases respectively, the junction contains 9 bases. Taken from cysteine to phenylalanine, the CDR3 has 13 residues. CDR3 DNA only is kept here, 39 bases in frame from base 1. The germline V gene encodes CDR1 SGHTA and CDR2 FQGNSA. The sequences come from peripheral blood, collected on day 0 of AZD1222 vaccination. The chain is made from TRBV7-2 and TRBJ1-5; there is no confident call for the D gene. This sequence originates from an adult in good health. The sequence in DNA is TGTGCCAGCAGCCCCAGGCTGAATCAGCCCCAGCATTTT. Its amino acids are CASSPRLNQPQHF. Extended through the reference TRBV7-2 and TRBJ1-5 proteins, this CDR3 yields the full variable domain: GAGVSQSPSNKVTEKGKDVELRCDPISGHTALYWYRQSLGQGLEFLIYFQGNSAPDKSGLPSDRFSAERTGGSVSTLTIQRTQQEDSAVYLCASSPRLNQPQHFGDGTRLSIL.